The present entry profiles one T cell receptor (beta chain) with its context. What it binds is not known. The PCR made use of 60 Vbeta and 13 Jbeta primers. Assay: immunoSEQ multiplex PCR; the TCRdb copy retains only in-frame clones and omits some. Here the sample spans approximately 200,000 clones, over 75% being singletons. These data are taken from a study of cytomegalovirus exposure and HLA in healthy donors. Findings and limits, study-wide: The study assumed roughly uniform donor sequencing depth for presence/absence analyses. Sequencing likely produced, as an artifact, a cluster of highly shared sequence variants.

This CDR3 comprises 17 residues. V shed 7 bases and J shed 5 bases, with 23 bases lying between them. CDR1 and CDR2 (germline): LNHDA, SQIVND (reference sequence). This chain uses TRBV19 with TRBJ2-2, with a tentative D call TRBD1 (6 bases). The sample comprised PBMCs. The receptor was derived from a boy aged 2-15 years in good health and CMV-seronegative. The CDR3 nucleotides are TGTGCCAGTAACCCCAGGGGCTACCTCGAGGGGACCGGGGAGCTGTTTTTT. Its protein product is CASNPRGYLEGTGELFF.